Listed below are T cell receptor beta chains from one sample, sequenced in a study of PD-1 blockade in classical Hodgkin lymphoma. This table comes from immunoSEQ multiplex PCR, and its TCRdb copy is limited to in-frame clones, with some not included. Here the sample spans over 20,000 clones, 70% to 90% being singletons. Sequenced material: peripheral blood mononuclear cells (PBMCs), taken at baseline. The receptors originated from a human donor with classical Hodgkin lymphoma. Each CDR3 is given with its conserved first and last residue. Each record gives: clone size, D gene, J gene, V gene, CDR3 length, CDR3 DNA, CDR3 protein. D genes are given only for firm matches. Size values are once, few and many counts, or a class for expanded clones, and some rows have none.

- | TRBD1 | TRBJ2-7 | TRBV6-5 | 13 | TGTGCCAGCAGTTCGACAGGGGCCTACGAGCAGTACTTC | CASSSTGAYEQYF
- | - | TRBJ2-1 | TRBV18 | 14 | TGTGCCAGTATATTCGGCCCACAGAGTAATGAGCAGTTCTTC | CASIFGPQSNEQFF
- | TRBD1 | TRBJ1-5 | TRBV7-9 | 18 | TGTGCCAGCAGCTTAGGGACAGGGATAACCTATAGCAATCAGCCCCAGCATTTT | CASSLGTGITYSNQPQHF
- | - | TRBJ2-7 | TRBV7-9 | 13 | TGTGCCAGCAGCGTACAGGGTTCAGACGAGCAGTACTTC | CASSVQGSDEQYF
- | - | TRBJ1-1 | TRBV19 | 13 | TGTGCCAGTAGTACCCGGACGGGAACTGAAGCTTTCTTT | CASSTRTGTEAFF
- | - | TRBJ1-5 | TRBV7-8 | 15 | TGTGCCAGCAGCTTATCAGGGGTAAGCAATCAGCCCCAGCATTTT | CASSLSGVSNQPQHF
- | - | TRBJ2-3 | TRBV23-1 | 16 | TGCGCCAGCAGTCAATCGAGGGGGAGTGGCACAGATACGCAGTATTTT | CASSQSRGSGTDTQYF
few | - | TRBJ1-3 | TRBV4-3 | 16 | TGCGCCAGCAGCCAAGATAATTTGCTTTCTGGAAACACCATATATTTT | CASSQDNLLSGNTIYF
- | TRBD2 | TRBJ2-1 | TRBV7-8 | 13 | TGTGCCAGCAGCGCCGGGACTAACAATGAGCAGTTCTTC | CASSAGTNNEQFF
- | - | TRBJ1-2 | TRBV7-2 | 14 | TGTGCCAGCAGCTTAGGGGGGGAGTACTATGGCTACACCTTC | CASSLGGEYYGYTF
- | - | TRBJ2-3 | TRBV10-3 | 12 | TGTGCCATCAGTGACGTGAGAGGTACGCAGTATTTT | CAISDVRGTQYF
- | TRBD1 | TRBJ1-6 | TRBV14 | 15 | TGTGCCAGCAGCCAAGTAGGGACAGGGGGGTCACCCCTCCACTTT | CASSQVGTGGSPLHF
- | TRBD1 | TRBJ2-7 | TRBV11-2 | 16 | TGTGCCAGCAGCTTGCTCCCGGGACAGGGGGCGGAGGAGCAGTACTTC | CASSLLPGQGAEEQYF
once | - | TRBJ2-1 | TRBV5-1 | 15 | TGCGCCAGCAGCTTGGGTCCAGGGGAGTACAATGAGCAGTTCTTC | CASSLGPGEYNEQFF
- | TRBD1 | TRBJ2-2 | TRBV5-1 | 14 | TGCGCCAGCAGCAAACAGGGGGTCACCGGGGAGCTGTTTTTT | CASSKQGVTGELFF
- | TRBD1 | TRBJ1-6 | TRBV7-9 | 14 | TGTGCCAGCAGCTTAGGACAGGGAAGTTCACCCCTCCACTTT | CASSLGQGSSPLHF
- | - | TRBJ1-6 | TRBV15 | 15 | TGTGCCACCAGCAGAGAACATTTGGGGAACTCACCCCTCCACTTT | CATSREHLGNSPLHF
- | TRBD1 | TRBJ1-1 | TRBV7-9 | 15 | TGTGCCAGCACCGTACAGGGGGTGCGGGACACTGAAGCTTTCTTT | CASTVQGVRDTEAFF
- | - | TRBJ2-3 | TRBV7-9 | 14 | TGTGCCAGCAGACAAAAGACAGGAACAGATACGCAGTATTTT | CASRQKTGTDTQYF
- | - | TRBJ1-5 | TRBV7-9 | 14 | TGTGCCAGCAGCTTAGTCAATAGCAATCAGCCCCAGCATTTT | CASSLVNSNQPQHF
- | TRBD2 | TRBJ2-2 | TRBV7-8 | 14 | TGTGCCAGCAGCCACTATAGCGGGACCGGGGAGCTGTTTTTT | CASSHYSGTGELFF
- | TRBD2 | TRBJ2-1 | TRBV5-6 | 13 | TGTGCCAGCACCTTTCGGGGGGGTAATGAGCAGTTCTTC | CASTFRGGNEQFF
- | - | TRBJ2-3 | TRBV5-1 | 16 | TGCGCCAGCAGCTTGCCTAGTGGGCAGGCGGCAGATACGCAGTATTTT | CASSLPSGQAADTQYF